The 20 T cell receptor beta chains given below trace back to one sample, sequenced in a study of Ad26.COV2.S vaccination and SARS-CoV-2 variants. The treatment: roughly 18 received Ad26.COV2.S at low or high dose, single or two shots; about 5 received placebo; per-sample allocation not given. Vaccine and placebo recipients were sampled on day 63 after the first injection. The assay was immunoSEQ multiplex PCR, and TCRdb's table has in-frame clones only and misses some. The sample yields fewer than 800,000 clones, 70% to 90% seen once. The specimen comprised peripheral blood, sampled in a trial of Ad26.COV2.S vaccine versus placebo. These receptors were obtained from a person aged 18 to 59 who received the Ad26.COV2.S COVID-19 vaccine or a placebo.

The chain has TRBV7-8 and TRBJ1-1; no clear D gene. There are 13 residues in the CDR3. V was clipped by 4 bases and J by 1 base, with 7 bases between them. Germline CDR1 and CDR2: SGHVS and FQNEAQ. The CDR3 DNA sequence: TGTGCCAGCAGCTCCCAGGCGAACACTGAAGCTTTCTTT. Translation gives CASSSQANTEAFF.

This chain connects TRBV18 to TRBJ2-1; D gene uncertain. V lost 2 bases, J lost 0 bases, and 8 bases lay in between. The CDR3 is 15 residues long. In germline, CDR1 is KGHSH, CDR2 LQKENI. CDR3 coding DNA: TGTGCCAGCTCACCAGACAACCCCTCCTACAATGAGCAGTTCTTC. Its protein product is CASSPDNPSYNEQFF.

V gene TRBV5-1 combines with J gene TRBJ1-4; D is possibly TRBD1 (5 bases). V lost 4 bases to trimming and J lost 3 bases, with 13 bases between them. CDR3 length: 15 amino acids. Per the germline V gene, CDR1 is SGHRS and CDR2 is YFSETQ. The CDR3 DNA sequence: TGCGCCAGCAGCCGGGACCGCGTTTCTAATGAAAAACTGTTTTTT. Its translation: CASSRDRVSNEKLFF. Supplemented by reference TRBV5-1 and TRBJ1-4, the full variable domain reads KAGVTQTPRYLIKTRGQQVTLSCSPISGHRSVSWYQQTPGQGLQFLFEYFSETQRNKGNFPGRFSGRQFSNSRSEMNVSTLELGDSALYLCASSRDRVSNEKLFFGSGTQLSVL.

V gene TRBV6-5 combines with J gene TRBJ2-2, with D possibly being TRBD2 (5 bases). V dropped 6 bases and J dropped 6 bases, with 11 bases sitting between them. CDR1 is MNHEY and CDR2 is SVGAGI in the germline V gene. The length of the CDR3 is 13 residues. The CDR3 region is CASSTLGAGELFF. Here the CDR3 DNA reads TGTGCCAGCAGCACATTGGGAGCCGGGGAGCTGTTTTTT.

The rearrangement joins TRBV10-3 to TRBJ2-3, with 13 bases lining up with TRBD2. The CDR3 length is 15 residues. Germline CDR1 is ENHRY and CDR2 is SYGVKD. Losses at the gene ends were 4 bases for V and 4 bases for J; bases not matched to a gene: 2. CDR3 bases: TGTGCCATCAGTGGGACTAGCGGGAGCTCAGATACGCAGTATTTT. Its protein product is CAISGTSGSSDTQYF.

The rearrangement links TRBV19 to TRBJ1-6; 10 bases line up with TRBD1. Germline V gene data show CDR1 as LNHDA and CDR2 as SQIVND (reference sequence). The CDR3 is made up of 15 amino acids. Trimming removed 5 bases from V and 9 bases from J; junction bases left unmatched: 7. The CDR3 DNA reads as TGTGCCAGTAGTGCCCGGGACAGGGGTGGTTCACCCCTCCACTTT. Encoded protein: CASSARDRGGSPLHF.

The chain is built from TRBV12-3 or TRBV12-4 and TRBJ2-2; unclear D gene. The V end lost 8 bases, the J end lost 4 bases, and 11 bases lay between the germline ends. The CDR3 sequence is 13 residues long. The CDR3 nucleotides read TGTGCCAGCGATCGCGTTTCCACCGGGGAGCTGTTTTTT. It translates to CASDRVSTGELFF.

The chain couples TRBV27 to TRBJ1-5, with D uncertain. Germline V gives CDR1 MNHEY, CDR2 SMNVEV (reference sequence). The CDR3 contains 15 residues. The V gene lost 4 bases and the J gene lost 0 bases, with 10 bases spanning the gap. As DNA, the CDR3 is TGTGCCAGCAGTTGGTTAGCAGATAGCAATCAGCCCCAGCATTTT. This codes for CASSWLADSNQPQHF.

A single count supports this clone. The chain uses TRBV5-4 and TRBJ1-4, with D perhaps TRBD1 (6 bases). V lost 4 bases and J 8 bases, leaving 21 bases between the germline ends. The CDR3 sequence is 16 residues long. Germline V gene data show CDR1 as SGHNT and CDR2 as YYREEE (reference sequence). The DNA for the CDR3 is TGTGCCAGCAGCGCCCGCAGGGGCGGGACTTGGGAAAAACTGTTTTTT. Its protein is CASSARRGGTWEKLFF.

The chain has TRBV9 and TRBJ1-1, with TRBD1 as a possible D gene (6 bases). Trimming stripped 4 bases from V and 0 bases from J, with 13 bases between. This CDR3 comprises 15 residues. CDR1 and CDR2 (germline): SGDLS, YYNGEE. CDR3 residues: CASSPTGLMNTEAFF. CDR3 nucleotide sequence: TGTGCCAGCAGCCCCACAGGGCTCATGAACACTGAAGCTTTCTTT.

The chain combines TRBV12-3 or TRBV12-4 with TRBJ2-1; tentatively, D is TRBD1 (6 bases). V lost 6 bases and J 0 bases, leaving 6 bases between the germline ends. The CDR3 has 13 amino acids. The CDR3 sequence: CASRDSSYNEQFF. The DNA of the CDR3 is TGTGCCAGCAGGGACAGCTCCTACAATGAGCAGTTCTTC.

The chain recombines TRBV7-2 with TRBJ1-6; D is undetermined. The V end lost 3 bases, the J end lost 8 bases, and 8 bases lay between the germline ends. CDR3 length: 13 amino acids. The germline CDR1 and CDR2 sequences are SGHTA and FQGNSA. CDR3 protein: CASSLSLDSPLHF. CDR3 nucleotides: TGTGCCAGCAGCTTGTCGTTGGATTCACCCCTCCACTTT. The full variable domain, rest sourced from reference TRBV7-2 and TRBJ1-6, is GAGVSQSPSNKVTEKGKDVELRCDPISGHTALYWYRQSLGQGLEFLIYFQGNSAPDKSGLPSDRFSAERTGGSVSTLTIQRTQQEDSAVYLCASSLSLDSPLHFGNGTRLTVT.

This sequence joins TRBV18 and TRBJ2-7; 11 nucleotides match TRBD1. J gave up 4 bases and V 1 base, and 6 bases lay outside the gene matches. This CDR3 has 16 residues. The germline gives CDR1 KGHSH, CDR2 LQKENI. The CDR3 reads CASSPQGQGAPYEQYF. The CDR3, as DNA: TGTGCCAGCTCACCACAAGGACAGGGGGCTCCATACGAGCAGTACTTC.

The CDR3 protein is CASSLAVRDNSPLHF. The DNA for the CDR3 is TGTGCCAGCAGCTTGGCCGTCAGGGATAATTCACCCCTCCACTTT. This chain joins TRBV5-6 and TRBJ1-6, with D perhaps matching TRBD1 (5 bases). The CDR3 sequence is 15 residues long. V lost 0 bases and J lost 5, with 9 bases in between. From germline, CDR1 is SGHDT and CDR2 YYEEEE.

Concerning this clone: Other DNA sequences in the same sample also yield this CDR3. The rearrangement joins TRBV24-1 to TRBJ2-2; 9 positions agree with TRBD1. Losses at the gene ends were 3 bases for V and 4 bases for J; bases not matched to a gene: 5. The CDR3 length is 16 residues. Germline CDR1 reads KGHDR; CDR2 reads SFDVKD. This CDR3 is CATSDPGQGITGELFF. Written as DNA, the CDR3 is TGTGCCACCAGTGATCCGGGACAGGGTATCACCGGGGAGCTGTTTTTT.

V usage is TRBV6-5 and J usage is TRBJ2-7; TRBD2 matches 13 bases. This CDR3 contains 16 residues. Germline V gene lookup returns CDR1 MNHEY and CDR2 SVGAGI. With 1 base clipped from V and 5 bases from J, the junction kept 5 bases outside the gene matches. The CDR3 DNA follows: TGTGCCAGCAGTTACTGGACTAGCGGGAGAATCAACGAGCAGTACTTC. This gives the protein CASSYWTSGRINEQYF.

V and J are TRBV19 and TRBJ1-1; D remains ambiguous. The CDR3 has 13 residues. V lost 11 bases and J lost 1, with 14 bases in between. Germline loops: CDR1 LNHDA, CDR2 SQIVND (reference sequence). CDR3 residues: CAGRERGNTEAFF. CDR3 nucleotide sequence: TGTGCCGGGAGGGAGCGGGGGAACACTGAAGCTTTCTTT.

The chain joins TRBV3-1 (or the pseudogene TRBV3-2) to TRBJ1-5, with D perhaps TRBD1 (5 bases). CDR1 LGHDT and CDR2 YNNKEL come from the germline V gene (reference sequence). V was clipped by 4 bases and J by 3 bases, with 10 bases between them. The CDR3 extends over 14 amino acids. The CDR3 sequence: CASSPDSSNQPQHF. The CDR3 DNA is TGTGCCAGCAGCCCCGACAGTTCCAATCAGCCCCAGCATTTT.

The chain is built from TRBV9 and TRBJ2-7, with D perhaps assigned TRBD1 or TRBD2 (5 bases each). The V gene's germline CDR1 is SGDLS and CDR2 YYNGEE. The CDR3 loop spans 15 amino acids. Trimming stripped 0 bases from V and 2 bases from J, with 12 bases between. The CDR3 DNA is TGTGCCAGCAGCGTAGGATCCAGGGACCCCTACGAGCAGTACTTC. Its protein product is CASSVGSRDPYEQYF.

In regard to this clone: The identical CDR3 is also encoded by other nucleotide sequences in the sample. V is TRBV7-9 and J is TRBJ1-5; possible D gene TRBD1, 5 bases. The length of the CDR3 is 12 residues. Looked up from germline, CDR1 is SEHNR and CDR2 is FQNEAQ (reference sequence). The germline V and J ends were trimmed by 1 base and 7 bases, with 5 bases remaining between them. CDR3 in amino acids: CASSLGGQPQHF. CDR3 DNA: TGTGCCAGCAGCTTAGGGGGGCAGCCCCAGCATTTT.